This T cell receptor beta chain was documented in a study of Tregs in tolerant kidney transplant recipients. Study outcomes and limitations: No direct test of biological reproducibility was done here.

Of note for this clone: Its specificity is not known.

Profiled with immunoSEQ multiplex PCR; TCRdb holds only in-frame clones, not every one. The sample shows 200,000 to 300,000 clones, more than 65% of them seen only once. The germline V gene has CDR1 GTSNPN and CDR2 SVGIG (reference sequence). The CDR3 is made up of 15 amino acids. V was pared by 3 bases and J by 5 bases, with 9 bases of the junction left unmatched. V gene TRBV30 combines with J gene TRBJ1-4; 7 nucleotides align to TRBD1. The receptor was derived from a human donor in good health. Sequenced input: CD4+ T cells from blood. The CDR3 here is CAWRSPGTANEKLFF. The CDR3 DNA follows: TGTGCCTGGAGGTCCCCCGGGACAGCAAATGAAAAACTGTTTTTT. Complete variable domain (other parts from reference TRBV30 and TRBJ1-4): SQTIHQWPATLVQPVGSPLSLECTVEGTSNPNLYWYRQAAGRGLQLLFYSVGIGQISSEVPQNLSASRPQDRQFILSSKKLLLSDSGFYLCAWRSPGTANEKLFFGSGTQLSVL.